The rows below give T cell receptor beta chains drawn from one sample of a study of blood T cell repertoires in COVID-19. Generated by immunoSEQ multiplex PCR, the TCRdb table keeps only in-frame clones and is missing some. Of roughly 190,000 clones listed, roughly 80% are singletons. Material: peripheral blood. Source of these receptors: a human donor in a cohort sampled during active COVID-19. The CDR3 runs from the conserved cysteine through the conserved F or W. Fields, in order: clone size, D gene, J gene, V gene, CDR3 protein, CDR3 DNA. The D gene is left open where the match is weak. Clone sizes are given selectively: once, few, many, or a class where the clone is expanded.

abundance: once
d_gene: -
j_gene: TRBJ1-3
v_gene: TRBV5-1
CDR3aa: CASSLGQIGNTIYF
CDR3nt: TGCGCCAGCAGCTTGGGACAGATAGGAAACACCATATATTTT

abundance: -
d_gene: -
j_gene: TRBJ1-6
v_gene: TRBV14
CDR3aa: CASSRYSSYNSPLHF
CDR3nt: TGTGCCAGCAGCCGGTACTCCTCCTATAATTCACCCCTCCACTTT

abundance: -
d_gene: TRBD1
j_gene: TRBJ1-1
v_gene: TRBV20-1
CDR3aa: CSVSPTGAF
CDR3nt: TGCAGTGTATCCCCGACAGGGGCCTTT

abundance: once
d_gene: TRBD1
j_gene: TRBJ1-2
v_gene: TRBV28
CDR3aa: CASRGQGTLGYGYTF
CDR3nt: TGTGCCAGCAGAGGACAGGGGACGTTGGGATATGGCTACACCTTC

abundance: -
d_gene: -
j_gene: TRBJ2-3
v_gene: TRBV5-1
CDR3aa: CASSRQLGRYTDTQYF
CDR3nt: TGCGCCAGCAGCCGCCAACTAGGCAGGTACACAGATACGCAGTATTTT

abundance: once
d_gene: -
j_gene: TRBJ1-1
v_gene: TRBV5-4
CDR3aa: CASSLGAGNTEAFF
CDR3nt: TGTGCCAGCAGCTTGGGGGCGGGAAACACTGAAGCTTTCTTT

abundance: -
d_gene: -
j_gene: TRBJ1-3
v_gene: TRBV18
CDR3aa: CASSPGVSGNTIYF
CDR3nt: TGTGCCAGCTCACCAGGAGTCAGCGGAAACACCATATATTTT

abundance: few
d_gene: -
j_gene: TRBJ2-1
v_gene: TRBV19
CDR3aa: CASSWGPQDIYNEQFF
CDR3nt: TGTGCCAGTAGTTGGGGGCCCCAAGATATCTACAATGAGCAGTTCTTC

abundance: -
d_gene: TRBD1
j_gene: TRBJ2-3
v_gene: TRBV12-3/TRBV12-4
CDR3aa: CAIPDRYTDTQYF
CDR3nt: TGTGCCATACCGGACAGGTACACAGATACGCAGTATTTT

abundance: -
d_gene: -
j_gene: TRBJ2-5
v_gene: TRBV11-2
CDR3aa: CASSGGQRTIQETQYF
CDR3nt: TGTGCCAGCAGCGGAGGTCAGAGAACTATACAAGAGACCCAGTACTTC

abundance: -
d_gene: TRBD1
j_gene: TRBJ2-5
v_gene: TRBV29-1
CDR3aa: CSVGGTGQETQYF
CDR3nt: TGCAGCGTTGGGGGGACAGGCCAAGAGACCCAGTACTTC

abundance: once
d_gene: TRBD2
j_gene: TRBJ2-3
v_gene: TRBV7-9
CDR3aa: CASSPGTSFGTQYF
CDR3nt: TGTGCCAGCAGCCCAGGGACTAGTTTTGGTACGCAGTATTTT

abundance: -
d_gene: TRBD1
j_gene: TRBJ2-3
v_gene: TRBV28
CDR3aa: CATKTGAITDTQYF
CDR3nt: TGTGCCACCAAGACAGGGGCGATCACAGATACGCAGTATTTT

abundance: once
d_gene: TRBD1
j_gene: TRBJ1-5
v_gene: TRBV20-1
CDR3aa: CSASQGVNQPQHF
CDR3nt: TGCAGTGCTAGTCAGGGGGTAAATCAGCCCCAGCATTTT

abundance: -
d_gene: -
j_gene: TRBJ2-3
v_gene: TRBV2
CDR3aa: CASSSLADTQYF
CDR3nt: TGTGCCAGCAGTTCCCTAGCTGATACGCAGTATTTT

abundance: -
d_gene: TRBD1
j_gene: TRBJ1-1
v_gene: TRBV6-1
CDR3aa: CASSERGRTEAFF
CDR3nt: TGTGCCAGCAGTGAGAGGGGGCGGACCGAAGCTTTCTTT